These T cell receptor beta chains were read from a single sample in a study of blood T cell repertoires in COVID-19. The table came from immunoSEQ multiplex PCR; TCRdb's copy has only in-frame clones and leaves some out. The sample comprises under 150,000 clones, about 82% of which are singletons, and 3.5% to 5.5% rests with the top ten. Source material: peripheral blood. These receptors originate from a woman over 75 with active or convalescent COVID-19. Each CDR3 is given without its conserved first and last residue. The order of the fields is CDR3 length, V gene, D gene, J gene, CDR3 protein. The D gene is left open where the match is weak.

length: 14
V: TRBV7-3
D: TRBD2
J: TRBJ2-2
CDR3: ASSRSGGAPPGELF

length: 15
V: TRBV3-1/TRBV3-2
D: TRBD2
J: TRBJ2-1
CDR3: ASSQPYRLAGDNEQF

length: 11
V: TRBV15
D: -
J: TRBJ2-5
CDR3: ATSRKSGETQY

length: 12
V: TRBV2
D: -
J: TRBJ2-3
CDR3: ASVWLPSTDTQY

length: 11
V: TRBV29-1
D: TRBD2
J: TRBJ2-7
CDR3: SVRTSGTYEQY

length: 13
V: TRBV5-6
D: -
J: TRBJ2-1
CDR3: ASSRERGSGNEQF

length: 12
V: TRBV5-8
D: TRBD1
J: TRBJ1-5
CDR3: ASRYTGGNQPQH

length: 13
V: TRBV2
D: TRBD1
J: TRBJ1-5
CDR3: ASSSGQGVNQPQH

length: 14
V: TRBV18
D: -
J: TRBJ1-6
CDR3: ASSPRRTDSNSPPH

length: 14
V: TRBV7-2
D: TRBD2
J: TRBJ2-1
CDR3: ASSPGGTPTGNEQF

length: 12
V: TRBV10-3
D: TRBD1
J: TRBJ2-1
CDR3: ATQTGNSYNEQF

length: 12
V: TRBV5-6
D: -
J: TRBJ1-3
CDR3: ASSHTDSGNTIY

length: 14
V: TRBV5-1
D: -
J: TRBJ2-7
CDR3: ASSPGSGSSFERQY

length: 14
V: TRBV7-2
D: TRBD2
J: TRBJ2-2
CDR3: ASSLVGGGLTGELF

length: 12
V: TRBV4-2
D: -
J: TRBJ2-1
CDR3: ASSQELTDNEQF

length: 13
V: TRBV5-1
D: TRBD1
J: TRBJ1-1
CDR3: ASSTTGESYTEAF

length: 15
V: TRBV4-1
D: -
J: TRBJ2-7
CDR3: ASSHVPGRTTSYEQY

length: 12
V: TRBV11-2
D: -
J: TRBJ1-3
CDR3: ASSLLGQGNTIY

length: 11
V: TRBV12-3/TRBV12-4
D: -
J: TRBJ1-1
CDR3: ASSLSGNTEAF

length: 11
V: TRBV19
D: -
J: TRBJ2-7
CDR3: ASTGRGSYEQY

length: 14
V: TRBV2
D: TRBD2
J: TRBJ2-5
CDR3: ASTTGTRTYQETQY

length: 13
V: TRBV10-2
D: TRBD1
J: TRBJ1-1
CDR3: AASNRGQVGAEAF